The entry that follows covers one TCR beta chain sequence. The antigen this receptor binds is unknown. One base away there is no much larger clone; base qualities are not given. This entry belongs to a study of blood T cell repertoires in COVID-19 (dated by TCRdb to about 2020). A note on the overall study: The collaborator samples originated in the United States, Italy and Spain and spanned the acute and convalescent phases of COVID-19. The material from the prospective study consisted of cDNA or gDNA derived from T cells, B-cell-depleted T cells, or PBMCs. The dataset comprised deeply sampled blood TCRbeta repertoires from subjects exposed to, actively infected with, or recovered from COVID-19. The repertoires were released in a freely available public database meant as a resource for research on the immune response to SARS-CoV-2. The samples were drawn from the first 160 participants of the ongoing ImmuneRACE study and from under 1,500 subjects provided by 6 global collaborators. Nearly every sample came with metadata listing a de-identified subject ID, COVID-19 status, age in years and sex. Where available, HLA class I and class II types were obtained from metadata supplied by the sample provider rather than from assay-based typing.

Deletion took 3 bases off V and 6 bases off J, with a span of 9 bases between the germline ends. Taken from the germline V gene (reference sequence), the CDR1 and CDR2 loops are LNHDA and SQIVND. Inclusive of the bounding cysteine and phenylalanine, the CDR3 is 13 residues long. The DNA shown is the 39-base CDR3, in frame from base 1. The immunoSEQ Assay, a bias-controlled multiplex PCR, was used to amplify TCRbeta CDR3 regions from genomic DNA. The source study handled its data this way. Nucleated cell counts per sample were estimated from amplification of reference gene primers within the assay. To quantify the absolute abundance of each unique TCRbeta CDR3 rearrangement, sequence reads were collapsed and filtered. For each sample, productive Simpson clonality was calculated as the square root of Simpson's diversity index over productive rearrangements. TCRdb obtained this table from immuneACCESS and retained in-frame rearrangements with V and J assigned. These tables miss some clones; where compared with another copy, unresolved V genes account for less than half of the shortfall, and the remainder is unexplained. V and J calls and clone size are those listed in that table; D and trimming were worked out from the DNA. This sample holds approximately 100,000 clones; roughly 71% were observed only once. The ten largest clones represent approximately 6.2% of the sample.

Whole blood was collected in K2EDTA tubes by collaborating institutions according to the institutions' own protocols. For TCRbeta analysis, collaborators shipped samples as frozen whole blood, isolated PBMCs, or DNA extracted from either of those sample types. General conclusions and limits of the study: The quantity of clinical and demographic metadata differed by source and by participant and was supplied without curation.

The sequence is built from TRBV19 and TRBJ1-5; no D gene is confidently identified. The sequence was obtained from an elderly man with acute or convalescent COVID-19. Sequenced sample: peripheral blood. The DNA sequence is as follows: TGTGCCAGTAGTATTCGCGGAGTTCAGCCCCAGCATTTT. It encodes CASSIRGVQPQHF. Reference TRBV19 and TRBJ1-5 genes cover what lies past the CDR3, so the full variable domain is DGGITQSPKYLFRKEGQNVTLSCEQNLNHDAMYWYRQDPGQGLRLIYYSQIVNDFQKGDIAEGYSVSREKKESFPLTVTSAQKNPTAFYLCASSIRGVQPQHFGDGTRLSIL.